This T cell receptor (beta chain) was captured in a study of T cell responses to AZD1222 COVID-19 vaccine. Sequenced by immunoSEQ multiplex PCR; TCRdb stores in-frame clones only, minus some. The table lists 54,000 or so clones, approximately 80% of them singletons. The CDR3 is 17 residues long. After removal of 2 bases from V and 1 base from J, the junction contained 7 bases not matched to a gene. Germline V gene data show CDR1 as SNHLY and CDR2 as FYNNEI. The study, taken as a whole, reports: In the spike-specific TCR repertoire, nearly half reportedly target unmutated variant regions. Researchers report vaccine-associated CD4 TCRs spanning spike, with dominance at 160-218 and 743-854.

Concerning this clone: The antigen remains unidentified.

The sequence was collected from an adult who received the AZD1222 COVID-19 vaccine. V and J are TRBV2 and TRBJ1-1; 10 bases are a match to TRBD1. The specimen comprised peripheral blood, sampled 28 days after the second AZD1222 dose. The CDR3 bases are TGTGCCAGCAGTGAACGGACAGGGGGGTTGGGGAACACTGAAGCTTTCTTT. Encoded protein: CASSERTGGLGNTEAFF.